One sample yielded the 26 T cell receptor beta chains listed below, sequenced in a study of TIL therapy for anti-PD-1-resistant metastatic lung cancer. The time point here: pre-treatment sample, taken before nivolumab and TIL therapy. Most excised metastases sampled were pleural nodules or supraclavicular lymph nodes. The libraries were made with immunoSEQ v3. Profiled with immunoSEQ multiplex PCR; TCRdb holds only in-frame clones, not every one. The sample shows roughly 6,000 clones, roughly 60% of them seen only once. The specimen was tumor tissue, collected at baseline. The receptors shown here come from a person between 25 and 79 years old with non-small cell lung cancer.

This chain uses TRBV3-1 (or the pseudogene TRBV3-2) with TRBJ1-2, with TRBD1 matching over 7 bases. CDR3 length equals 14 residues. Germline V CDR1 and CDR2: LGHDT, YNNKEL (reference sequence). V dropped 3 bases and J dropped 2; count of bases not matched to a gene: 3. The CDR3 DNA reads as TGTGCCAGCAGCCATCAGGACAGGAACTATGGCTACACCTTC. Encoded protein: CASSHQDRNYGYTF.

The chain recombines TRBV10-3 with TRBJ2-1; D is uncertain. Trimming stripped 2 bases from V and 7 bases from J, with 9 bases between. There are 13 residues in the CDR3. Germline CDR1 and CDR2: ENHRY and SYGVKD. DNA of the CDR3: TGTGCCATCAGTGAGACTCCGCGGAATGAGCAGTTCTTC. Encoded protein: CAISETPRNEQFF.

The chain has TRBV28 and TRBJ1-2; D is unresolved. The length of the CDR3 is 13 residues. Trimming cost V 5 bases and J 3 bases, with 10 bases left between them. Germline V gene data show CDR1 as MDHEN and CDR2 as SYDVKM. The DNA of the CDR3 is TGTGCCAGCAGTCTGCGGAGGGACTATGGCTACACCTTC. Encoded protein: CASSLRRDYGYTF.

This CDR3 is CASSQSGTSGANVLTF. As DNA, the CDR3 is TGCGCCAGCAGCCAATCAGGGACCTCTGGGGCCAACGTCCTGACTTTC. The V call is TRBV4-3, the J call TRBJ2-6; D could derive from TRBD1 or TRBD2 (5 bases each). Trimming pared 2 bases from V and 0 bases from J, leaving 8 bases between. This CDR3 is 16 amino acids long. Looked up from germline, CDR1 is LGHNA and CDR2 is YSLEER.

This clone has just a few counts. The chain combines TRBV4-3 with TRBJ1-4; possible D gene TRBD1, 6 bases. The CDR3 is 16 amino acids. The V end was cut by 1 base, the J end by 4 bases, with 13 bases between. Germline CDR1 is LGHNA and CDR2 is YSLEER. The DNA for the CDR3 is TGCGCCAGCAGCCAAGGGGCGGGGGCGGTTAATGAAAAACTGTTTTTT. Its translation is CASSQGAGAVNEKLFF.

This clone was detected only a few times. The CDR3 is CASSVAEGQGYTQYF. CDR3 coding DNA: TGTGCCAGCAGCGTAGCTGAGGGACAGGGATATACGCAGTATTTT. V usage is TRBV9 and J usage is TRBJ2-3, with 9 bases aligning to TRBD1. V was pared by 0 bases and J by 7 bases, with 6 bases of the junction left unmatched. Germline V CDR1 and CDR2: SGDLS, YYNGEE. This CDR3 region has 15 residues.

This chain joins TRBV5-6 and TRBJ1-2; D possibly corresponds to TRBD1 (5 bases). Trimming pared 4 bases from V and 1 base from J, leaving 14 bases between. This CDR3 is built from 15 residues. Germline CDR1 reads SGHDT; CDR2 reads YYEEEE. This CDR3 is CASSTTASYNYGYTF. CDR3 DNA sequence: TGTGCCAGCAGCACGACAGCTTCCTATAACTATGGCTACACCTTC.

V is TRBV19 and J is TRBJ1-1; maybe TRBD1 (5 bases). The CDR3 consists of 12 residues. The V end was cut by 10 bases, the J end by 0 bases, with 9 bases between. Germline CDR1 and CDR2: LNHDA and SQIVND (reference sequence). CDR3 loop: CAKGHLNTEAFF. The CDR3 DNA reads TGTGCCAAGGGGCACCTGAACACTGAAGCTTTCTTT.

This clone was detected a few times. The chain couples TRBV3-1 (or the pseudogene TRBV3-2) to TRBJ1-1, with TRBD1 as a possible D gene (6 bases). The V gene lost 0 bases and the J gene lost 10 bases, with 12 bases spanning the gap. This CDR3 region has 13 residues. Germline lookup yields CDR1 LGHDT and CDR2 YNNKEL (reference sequence). The CDR3 sequence: CASSQDRGTRAFF. Written as DNA, the CDR3 is TGTGCCAGCAGCCAAGACAGGGGCACCCGAGCTTTCTTT.

In DNA form, the CDR3 reads TGTGCCAGCAGGAAAGTGGGCTCCGACTATGGCTACACCTTC. As protein: CASRKVGSDYGYTF. The chain has TRBV6-5 and TRBJ1-2; D is unresolved. The CDR3 has 14 amino acids. V dropped 6 bases and J dropped 3 bases, with 14 bases sitting between them. CDR1 MNHEY and CDR2 SVGAGI come from the germline V gene.

This clone is medium-sized. The V and J genes are TRBV6-2 or TRBV6-3 and TRBJ2-7; TRBD2 matches 12 bases. V shed 6 bases, J shed 4 bases, and the junction held 16 bases outside the gene matches. Germline V CDR1 and CDR2: MNHEY, SVGEGT. This CDR3 has 18 amino acids. The CDR3 sequence: CASSAQLGTSGRKYEQYF. The CDR3 bases are TGTGCCAGCAGCGCCCAGCTAGGAACTAGCGGGAGGAAGTACGAGCAGTACTTC.

The gene calls are TRBV11-2 and TRBJ2-1; TRBD2 might be the D (5 bases). The CDR3 has 13 residues. Germline V gives CDR1 SGHAT, CDR2 FQNNGV. Trimming removed 0 bases at V and 12 bases at J, with 12 bases between. CDR3 sequence (DNA): TGTGCCAGCAGCTTAGAGTCAAGCGGTGGGCAGTTCTTC. Its translation is CASSLESSGGQFF. Supplemented by reference TRBV11-2 and TRBJ2-1, the full variable domain reads EAGVAQSPRYKIIEKRQSVAFWCNPISGHATLYWYQQILGQGPKLLIQFQNNGVVDDSQLPKDRFSAERLKGVDSTLKIQPAKLEDSAVYLCASSLESSGGQFFGPGTRLTVL.

This clone was detected only a few times. The chain joins TRBV5-4 to TRBJ1-1, with a weak D call TRBD1 (5 bases). The germline gives CDR1 SGHNT, CDR2 YYREEE (reference sequence). Trimming left V 5 bases short and J 0 bases short, with 11 bases between. This CDR3 comprises 14 residues. The CDR3 loop is CASRDSGLNTEAFF. The CDR3 DNA reads TGTGCCAGCAGAGACTCAGGGTTGAACACTGAAGCTTTCTTT.

The rearrangement links TRBV20-1 to TRBJ2-7, with D tentatively TRBD2 (5 bases). The CDR3 contains 14 residues. Trimming removed 3 bases at V and 2 bases at J, with 14 bases between. Germline loops: CDR1 DFQATT, CDR2 SNEGSKA (reference sequence). Here the CDR3 reads CSASPSGIAYEQYF. In nucleotides, the CDR3 is TGCAGTGCTAGTCCCTCGGGGATCGCCTACGAGCAGTACTTC.

The gene calls are TRBV4-3 and TRBJ1-6; TRBD1 matches at 7 bases. Germline CDR1 LGHNA, CDR2 YSLEER. V shed 3 bases and J 0 bases; nucleotides not matched to a gene: 5. The CDR3 runs to 17 residues. In DNA form, the CDR3 reads TGCGCCAGCAGCCAGGTACAGGGGAGCTCCTATAATTCACCCCTCCACTTT. Amino acids: CASSQVQGSSYNSPLHF.

This clone was seen a few times. This chain joins TRBV28 and TRBJ1-2, with D unresolved. Trimming pared 1 base from V and 7 bases from J, leaving 16 bases between. Per the germline V gene, CDR1 is MDHEN and CDR2 is SYDVKM. The CDR3 length is 15 residues. CDR3 coding DNA: TGTGCCAGCAGTTTATCTGGCAAGGAGCGGGGTGGCTACACCTTC. It is translated as CASSLSGKERGGYTF.

V is TRBV27 and J is TRBJ2-3; 8 bases are shared with TRBD1. There are 18 residues in the CDR3. Germline V gene data show CDR1 as MNHEY and CDR2 as SMNVEV (reference sequence). V gave up 0 bases and J gave up 2 bases; unmatched junction bases: 10. The CDR3 nucleotides read TGTGCCAGCAGTTTATCGCATTCACGGACAGGGTCCACAGATACGCAGTATTTT. Translation: CASSLSHSRTGSTDTQYF.

This clone was observed a few times. J is TRBJ2-7 and V is TRBV9; 9 nucleotides match TRBD1. This CDR3 is 15 amino acids long. Per germline, CDR1 SGDLS and CDR2 YYNGEE. The J segment lost 3 bases and the V segment lost 4 bases, leaving 8 bases of the junction unmatched. As DNA, the CDR3 is TGTGCCAGCAGCCCGAGGACAGGGGCTGACTACGAGCAGTACTTC. As protein: CASSPRTGADYEQYF.

The chain employs TRBV6-1 and TRBJ1-3; D unclear. V shed 3 bases and J shed 4 bases, with 19 bases lying between them. The CDR3 runs 17 residues. Looked up from germline, CDR1 is MNHNS and CDR2 is SASEGT. The CDR3 DNA sequence: TGTGCCAGCAGTGAGGTAATGGACGGAGGGATAGGAAACACCATATATTTT. Translating it yields CASSEVMDGGIGNTIYF.

Worth noting for this clone: Other DNA sequences within the sample encode an identical CDR3. The chain joins TRBV10-2 to TRBJ1-1; possible D gene TRBD1, 6 bases. This CDR3 spans 14 amino acids. Germline assignment: CDR1 WSHSY and CDR2 SAAADI. V was clipped by 8 bases and J by 0 bases, with 13 bases between them. The CDR3 spells CASSRTAMNTEAFF. The CDR3 bases are TGCGCCAGCTCCCGGACAGCCATGAACACTGAAGCTTTCTTT.

A single count supports this clone. The rearrangement uses TRBV27 and TRBJ2-7; 10 bases line up with TRBD2. CDR1 and CDR2 from the germline V gene are MNHEY and SMNVEV (reference sequence). The CDR3 consists of 16 residues. J gave up 5 bases and V 5 bases, and 12 bases lay outside the gene matches. This CDR3 reads CASSIQREGLGNEQYF. The CDR3 DNA reads TGTGCCAGCAGTATACAGCGGGAGGGCCTCGGAAACGAGCAGTACTTC.

The V call is TRBV18, the J call TRBJ2-1, with TRBD2 as a possible D gene (5 bases). V was clipped by 3 bases and J by 9 bases, with 12 bases between them. CDR1 is KGHSH, CDR2 LQKENI, per germline. The CDR3 contains 13 residues. CDR3 protein: CASSPGPRGEQFF. The CDR3 DNA sequence: TGTGCCAGCTCACCGGGTCCCCGGGGTGAGCAGTTCTTC.

The rearrangement links TRBV5-5 to TRBJ1-1, with 9 bases aligning to TRBD1. The CDR3 sequence is 14 residues long. V shed 0 bases, J shed 11 bases, and the junction held 8 bases outside the gene matches. Germline assignment: CDR1 SGHKS and CDR2 YYEKEE (reference sequence). CDR3 in amino acids: CASSLEGQGLKAFF. The DNA of the CDR3 is TGTGCCAGCAGCTTGGAGGGACAGGGACTTAAGGCTTTCTTT.

This chain uses TRBV7-9 with TRBJ2-1, with TRBD1 matching 10 bases. Germline V lookup: CDR1 SEHNR, CDR2 FQNEAQ (reference sequence). Trimming removed 3 bases from V and 6 bases from J; junction bases left unmatched: 5. The CDR3 runs 15 residues. The CDR3 sequence is CASSLGTGEVNEQFF. The CDR3 DNA sequence: TGTGCCAGCAGCTTGGGGACAGGGGAAGTCAATGAGCAGTTCTTC.

V gene TRBV7-2 combines with J gene TRBJ2-1, with D tentatively TRBD2 (5 bases). Trimming removed 5 bases at V and 5 bases at J, with 13 bases between. Germline-derived CDR1 and CDR2 are SGHTA and FQGNSA. This CDR3 region has 14 residues. In DNA form, the CDR3 reads TGTGCCAGCAGCCTCGGGAATTCTAACAATGAGCAGTTCTTC. Encoded protein: CASSLGNSNNEQFF.

The chain uses TRBV10-2 and TRBJ2-2, with TRBD1 as a possible D gene (6 bases). The CDR3 sequence is 16 residues long. V was cut by 3 bases and J by 0 bases, with 11 bases left in between. The germline CDR1 and CDR2 sequences are WSHSY and SAAADI. CDR3 sequence: CASSETGTANTGELFF. The DNA for the CDR3 is TGCGCCAGCAGTGAAACAGGGACCGCGAACACCGGGGAGCTGTTTTTT.